The 18 T cell receptor beta chains presented below share a single source sample, sequenced in a study of shared clonotypes between healthy human individuals. This table comes from immunoSEQ multiplex PCR, and its TCRdb copy is limited to in-frame clones, with some not included. The table records some 900,000 clones, approximately 80% of them present only once. Source material: memory CD4+ T cells sorted from blood. Subset specified: CD45RA-negative fraction. These receptors all stem from a man in his late teens or twenties in good health.

This clone is a singleton in its sample. The chain uses TRBV18 and TRBJ2-7; D gene ambiguous. Trimming left V 3 bases short and J 7 bases short, with 16 bases between. CDR1 and CDR2 (germline): KGHSH, LQKENI. This CDR3 comprises 14 residues. In DNA, the CDR3 is TGTGCCAGCTCACCCAACCCGGCGCAAGGAGAGCAGTACTTC. The encoded protein is CASSPNPAQGEQYF.

CDR3 protein: CSVEGSGGHEQYF. CDR3 coding DNA: TGCAGCGTTGAGGGGTCCGGAGGCCACGAGCAGTACTTC. The chain recombines TRBV29-1 with TRBJ2-7, with a weak D call TRBD2 (5 bases). CDR1 SQVTM and CDR2 ANQGSEA come from the germline V gene. The CDR3 sequence is 13 residues long. Between the trimmed V and J ends, which lost 3 bases and 5 bases, there was a span of 14 bases.

The J gene is TRBJ2-1, the V gene TRBV19, with TRBD2 matching over 10 bases. Germline values: CDR1 LNHDA, CDR2 SQIVND (reference sequence). The trim removed 3 bases at V and 7 bases at J, leaving 9 bases unmatched. This CDR3 comprises 16 residues. CDR3 nucleotide sequence: TGTGCCAGTAGTATTCCTAGCGGGGGTAACCGGAATGAGCAGTTCTTC. Translating it yields CASSIPSGGNRNEQFF.

As for this clone: A much larger clone sits a single nucleotide away, making a read error possible. This chain connects TRBV7-9 to TRBJ2-3; weak D call: TRBD2 (6 bases). The germline CDR1 and CDR2 sequences are SEHNR and FQNEAQ (reference sequence). V gave up 4 bases and J gave up 0 bases, with 11 bases separating them. The CDR3 is made up of 15 amino acids. In nucleotides, the CDR3 is TGTGCCAGCAGCTCACCGGGAGCTAGCACAGATACGCAGTATTTT. This sequence encodes CASSSPGASTDTQYF.

V usage is TRBV5-1 and J usage is TRBJ2-2; D might be TRBD1 (7 bases). CDR3 length equals 14 residues. Germline-derived CDR1 and CDR2 are SGHRS and YFSETQ. The ends were cut back, 8 bases at V and 1 base at J, with 12 bases in the middle. As DNA, the CDR3 is TGCGCCAGTGCGGGACAGATGAACACCGGGGAGCTGTTTTTT. Its translation: CASAGQMNTGELFF.

This chain uses TRBV9 with TRBJ2-7; D may be TRBD1 (5 bases). This CDR3 is 16 amino acids long. V lost 0 bases, J lost 5 bases, and 18 bases lay in between. Germline CDR1 SGDLS, CDR2 YYNGEE. CDR3: CASSVGRALIGDEQYF. The DNA of the CDR3 is TGTGCCAGCAGCGTAGGCAGGGCCCTTATCGGCGACGAGCAGTACTTC.

This chain uses TRBV5-4 with TRBJ1-2; TRBD1 might be the D (5 bases). From germline, CDR1 is SGHNT and CDR2 YYREEE (reference sequence). This CDR3 has 14 amino acids. V lost 4 bases to trimming and J lost 5 bases, with 15 bases between them. The CDR3 loop is CASSPDRALYGYTF. In nucleotides, the CDR3 is TGTGCCAGCAGCCCAGACAGAGCCCTTTATGGCTACACCTTC.

The chain uses TRBV19 and TRBJ2-2; 8 positions agree with TRBD2. This CDR3 region has 16 residues. The junction had 4 bases not matched to a gene; V was cut back by 3 bases and J by 1 base. Germline V gives CDR1 LNHDA, CDR2 SQIVND (reference sequence). For the CDR3, the DNA is TGTGCCAGTAGTATCTCACTAGCGGTGAACACCGGGGAGCTGTTTTTT. Translation gives CASSISLAVNTGELFF.

The chain combines TRBV5-1 with TRBJ2-7, with D possibly called TRBD1 or TRBD2 (5 bases each). Germline lookup yields CDR1 SGHRS and CDR2 YFSETQ. The germline V and J ends were trimmed by 4 bases and 0 bases, with 20 bases remaining between them. This CDR3 has 17 amino acids. For the CDR3, the DNA is TGCGCCAGCAGCCCGTATTGGGACCAGATAATCTCCTACGAGCAGTACTTC. Translation gives CASSPYWDQIISYEQYF.

This clone was detected only once. Additional DNA sequences in this sample encode the identical CDR3. The rearrangement links TRBV7-9 to TRBJ2-6; perhaps TRBD1 as D (6 bases). Trimming removed 5 bases from V and 1 base from J, with 9 bases in between. Germline V CDR1 and CDR2: SEHNR, FQNEAQ (reference sequence). This CDR3 has 15 residues. CDR3 amino acids: CASSRTGSGANVLTF. For the CDR3, the DNA is TGTGCCAGCAGCCGAACAGGGTCTGGGGCCAACGTCCTGACTTTC. Drawing the rest from reference TRBV7-9 and TRBJ2-6, the complete variable domain is DTGVSQNPRHKITKRGQNVTFRCDPISEHNRLYWYRQTLGQGPEFLTYFQNEAQLEKSRLLSDRFSAERPKGSFSTLEIQRTEQGDSAMYLCASSRTGSGANVLTFGAGSRLTVL.

This sequence joins TRBV2 and TRBJ2-2; 7 nucleotides line up with TRBD2. J was trimmed by 0 bases and V by 6 bases; bases with no gene match: 4. The CDR3 runs 15 residues. The germline V gene encodes CDR1 SNHLY and CDR2 FYNNEI. The CDR3 region is CASRTGGPNTGELFF. The CDR3 region has the DNA TGTGCCAGCAGGACGGGAGGTCCGAACACCGGGGAGCTGTTTTTT.

This chain uses TRBV30 with TRBJ2-7, with D uncertain. This CDR3 has 12 residues. V lost 0 bases and J lost 4, with 7 bases in between. The V gene's germline CDR1 is GTSNPN and CDR2 SVGIG (reference sequence). As DNA, the CDR3 is TGTGCCTGGAGTGTACAACAGTACGAGCAGTACTTC. It codes for CAWSVQQYEQYF.

CDR3 coding DNA: TGCGCCAGCAGCCTACAGAGGAACACTGAAGCTTTCTTT. Amino acids: CASSLQRNTEAFF. The rearrangement joins TRBV5-1 to TRBJ1-1; D gene uncertain. Trimming took 4 bases from V and 1 from J, leaving 8 bases between them. The CDR3 sequence is 13 residues long. The germline V gene encodes CDR1 SGHRS and CDR2 YFSETQ.

The V gene is TRBV20-1, the J gene TRBJ2-3; a weak D match, TRBD2 (6 bases). With 6 bases removed from V and 9 bases from J, the gap between germline ends came to 13 bases. Germline-derived CDR1 and CDR2 are DFQATT and SNEGSKA (reference sequence). The CDR3 is 11 residues long. The CDR3 nucleotides are TGCAGTGCCCCGGACTACGAGACGCAGTATTTT. This encodes CSAPDYETQYF.

With regard to this clone: The sample holds other DNA sequences that translate to the same CDR3. This chain joins TRBV7-9 and TRBJ2-5; D unclear. The CDR3 has 11 amino acids. V was cut by 0 bases and J by 11 bases, with 7 bases left in between. Germline loops: CDR1 SEHNR, CDR2 FQNEAQ (reference sequence). The CDR3 protein is CASSLAGPQYF. In DNA form, the CDR3 reads TGTGCCAGCAGCTTAGCGGGCCCTCAGTACTTC.

The chain combines TRBV30 with TRBJ2-5; D perhaps matches TRBD2 (6 bases). The CDR3 consists of 13 residues. Germline CDR1 and CDR2: GTSNPN and SVGIG (reference sequence). V gave up 3 bases and J gave up 5 bases, with 13 bases separating them. The CDR3 reads CAWRSAGRETQYF. The CDR3 coding sequence is TGTGCCTGGAGATCCGCGGGGCGGGAGACCCAGTACTTC.

V is TRBV6-4 and J is TRBJ1-1; 7 nucleotides agree with TRBD1. Germline loops: CDR1 MRHNA, CDR2 SNTAGT. This CDR3 has 14 amino acids. V was clipped by 5 bases and J by 1 base; unmatched bases: 4. The CDR3 DNA is TGTGCCAGCAGTACGAGGACAGGGAACACTGAAGCTTTCTTT. The encoded protein is CASSTRTGNTEAFF.

V is TRBV19 and J is TRBJ1-5, with 7 bases matching TRBD1. V dropped 5 bases and J dropped 5; count of bases not matched to a gene: 6. Germline loops: CDR1 LNHDA, CDR2 SQIVND (reference sequence). The CDR3 runs to 14 residues. The CDR3 region has the DNA TGTGCCAGTAGTGACAGGGTAGGATATCAGCCCCAGCATTTT. It specifies CASSDRVGYQPQHF. Combining the CDR3 with reference TRBV19 and TRBJ1-5 gives the whole variable domain DGGITQSPKYLFRKEGQNVTLSCEQNLNHDAMYWYRQDPGQGLRLIYYSQIVNDFQKGDIAEGYSVSREKKESFPLTVTSAQKNPTAFYLCASSDRVGYQPQHFGDGTRLSIL.